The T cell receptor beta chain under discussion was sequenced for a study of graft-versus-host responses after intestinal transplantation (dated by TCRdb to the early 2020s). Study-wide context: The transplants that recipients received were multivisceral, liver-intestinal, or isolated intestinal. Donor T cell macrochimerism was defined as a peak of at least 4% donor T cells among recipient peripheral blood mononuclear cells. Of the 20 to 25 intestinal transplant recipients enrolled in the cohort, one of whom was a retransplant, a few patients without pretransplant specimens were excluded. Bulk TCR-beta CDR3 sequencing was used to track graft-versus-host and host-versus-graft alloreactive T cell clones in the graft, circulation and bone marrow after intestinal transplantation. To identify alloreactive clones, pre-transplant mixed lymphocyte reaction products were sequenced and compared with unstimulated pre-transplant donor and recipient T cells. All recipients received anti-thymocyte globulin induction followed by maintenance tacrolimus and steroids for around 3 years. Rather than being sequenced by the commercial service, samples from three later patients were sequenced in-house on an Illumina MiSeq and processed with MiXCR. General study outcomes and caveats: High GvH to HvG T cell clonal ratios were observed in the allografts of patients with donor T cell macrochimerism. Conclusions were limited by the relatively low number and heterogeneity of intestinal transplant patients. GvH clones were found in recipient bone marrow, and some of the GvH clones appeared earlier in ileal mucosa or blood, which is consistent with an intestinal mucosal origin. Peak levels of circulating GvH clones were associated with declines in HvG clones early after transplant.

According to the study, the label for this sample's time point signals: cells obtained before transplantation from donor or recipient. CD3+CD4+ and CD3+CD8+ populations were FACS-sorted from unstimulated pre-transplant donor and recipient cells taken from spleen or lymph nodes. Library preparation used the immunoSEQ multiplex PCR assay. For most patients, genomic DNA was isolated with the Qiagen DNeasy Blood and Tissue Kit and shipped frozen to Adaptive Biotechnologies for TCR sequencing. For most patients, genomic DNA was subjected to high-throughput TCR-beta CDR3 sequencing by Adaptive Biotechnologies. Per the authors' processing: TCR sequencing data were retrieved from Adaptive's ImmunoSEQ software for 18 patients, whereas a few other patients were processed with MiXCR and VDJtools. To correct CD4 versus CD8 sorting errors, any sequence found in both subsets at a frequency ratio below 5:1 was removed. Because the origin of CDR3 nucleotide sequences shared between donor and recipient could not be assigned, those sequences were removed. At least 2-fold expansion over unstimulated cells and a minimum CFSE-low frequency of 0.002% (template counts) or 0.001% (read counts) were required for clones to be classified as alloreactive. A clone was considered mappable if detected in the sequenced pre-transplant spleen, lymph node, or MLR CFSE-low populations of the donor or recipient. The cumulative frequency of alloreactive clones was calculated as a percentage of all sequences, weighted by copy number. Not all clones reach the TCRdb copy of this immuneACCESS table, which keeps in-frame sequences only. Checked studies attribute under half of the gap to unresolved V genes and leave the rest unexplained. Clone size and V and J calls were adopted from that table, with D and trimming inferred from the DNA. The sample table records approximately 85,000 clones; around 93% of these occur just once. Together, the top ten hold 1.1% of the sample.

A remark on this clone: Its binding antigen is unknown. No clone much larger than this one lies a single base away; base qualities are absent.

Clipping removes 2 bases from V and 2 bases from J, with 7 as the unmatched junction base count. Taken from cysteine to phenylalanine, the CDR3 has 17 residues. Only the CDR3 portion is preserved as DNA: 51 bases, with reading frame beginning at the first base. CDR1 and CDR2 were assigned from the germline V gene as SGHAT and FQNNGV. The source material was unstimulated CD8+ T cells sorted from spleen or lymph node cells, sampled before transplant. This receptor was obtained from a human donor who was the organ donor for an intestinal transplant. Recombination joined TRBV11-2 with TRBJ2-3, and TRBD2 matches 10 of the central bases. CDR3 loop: CASSLTAGGQNTDTQYF. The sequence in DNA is TGTGCCAGCAGCTTAACAGCGGGGGGGCAAAACACAGATACGCAGTATTTT.